The present T cell receptor (beta chain) was sequenced within a study of vaccination effects on CD4 cells after COVID-19. Antigen-specific CD4+ T cell clonotypes were called by their expansion after viral peptide-pool culture in ViraFEST. Researchers isolated CD4+ T cells once 9 to 11 days of culture had elapsed. Each vaccine recipient was nucleocapsid antibody negative and had no prior SARS-CoV-2 infection. Of note for this clone: Its antigen is undetermined.

Germline V gives CDR1 SQVTM, CDR2 ANQGSEA. The CDR3 length is 14 residues. V trimming: 7 bases; J trimming: 5 bases; junction bases outside the gene matches: 11. Here immunoSEQ multiplex PCR was the method, and the copy in TCRdb shows in-frame clones only, minus some. The sample consists of tens of thousands of clones, over 65% of them appearing once. V usage is TRBV29-1 and J usage is TRBJ2-5, with TRBD1 identical over 9 bases. The origin of this receptor is a human donor who received a COVID-19 vaccine. The specimen was CD4+ T cells from PBMCs cultured with HCoV-OC43 spike peptides, collected before COVID-19 vaccination. Stated subset: HCoV-OC43 spike overlapping peptide pool stimulation. The CDR3: CSAAGQGLGETQYF. The CDR3 region has the DNA TGCAGCGCCGCCGGACAGGGGCTAGGGGAGACCCAGTACTTC.